These 25 T cell receptor beta chains share one sample of origin, sequenced in a study of early T cells in non-severe SARS-CoV-2 infection (dated by TCRdb to about 2021). The library was produced with 5' RACE. For sequencing, a NextSeq 500 was employed. Through fastp at Q25 and MiXCR, TCRdb rebuilt clones from the public reads, retaining in-frame beta chains. Each record represents a unique CDR3 protein, reported with the most common genes and DNA among its rows. For this sample the table gives approximately 60,000 distinct CDR3 sequences, of which about 10% were detected only once. 10% to 15% of the sample rests with the top ten. The sequencing here drew on whole blood, taken at baseline. The origin of the receptors is an adult who was a healthcare worker with PCR-confirmed SARS-CoV-2 infection or an uninfected control (not recorded which).

This clonotype came up a few times. V is TRBV5-4 and J is TRBJ1-4; D might be TRBD1 (6 bases). CDR1 and CDR2 from the germline V gene are SGHNT and YYREEE (reference sequence). Between the trimmed V and J ends, which lost 5 bases and 6 bases, there was a span of 17 bases. The CDR3 has 15 residues. Written as DNA, the CDR3 is TGTGCCAGCAGAGGGTGGCAGGGGAGTGATGAAAAACTGTTTTTT. The encoded protein is CASRGWQGSDEKLFF.

This clonotype was found many times. J is TRBJ2-3 and V is TRBV20-1; possible D gene TRBD2, 7 bases. V was cut by 5 bases and J by 0 bases, with 18 bases left in between. The CDR3 totals 16 residues. CDR1 is DFQATT and CDR2 is SNEGSKA in the germline V gene (reference sequence). For the CDR3, the DNA is TGCAGTGCTTTCGAAGGGGGGAGGGCTAGCACAGATACGCAGTATTTT. Translated, it gives CSAFEGGRASTDTQYF.

Only a few counts were recorded for this clonotype. The chain has TRBV20-1 and TRBJ1-6; 9 bases line up with TRBD1. The germline CDR1 and CDR2 sequences are DFQATT and SNEGSKA (reference sequence). V trimming: 3 bases; J trimming: 8 bases; junction bases outside the gene matches: 8. The CDR3 spans 15 residues. For the CDR3, the DNA is TGCAGTGCTAGGGATATGAGACAGGGGGATTCACCCCTCCACTTT. It translates to CSARDMRQGDSPLHF.

Ten or more counts support this clonotype. The CDR3 loop is CASSPGRQRTNYGYTF. The CDR3 DNA reads as TGCGCCAGCAGCCCCGGGAGACAGCGAACCAACTATGGCTACACCTTC. The rearrangement joins TRBV5-1 to TRBJ1-2; D possibly corresponds to TRBD1 (5 bases). Germline lookup yields CDR1 SGHRS and CDR2 YFSETQ. The V end was cut by 4 bases, the J end by 2 bases, with 18 bases between. The CDR3 is 16 residues long.

This clonotype came up a few times. CDR3 sequence (DNA): TGCGCCAGCAGCTTGGAAGGGGGCAACACTGAAGCTTTCTTT. Translation: CASSLEGGNTEAFF. This sequence joins TRBV5-1 and TRBJ1-1, with TRBD1 matching 7 bases. CDR3 length: 14 amino acids. Trimming removed 0 bases from V and 2 bases from J; junction bases left unmatched: 1. From germline, CDR1 is SGHRS and CDR2 YFSETQ. The whole variable domain, remainder taken from reference TRBV5-1 and TRBJ1-1, is KAGVTQTPRYLIKTRGQQVTLSCSPISGHRSVSWYQQTPGQGLQFLFEYFSETQRNKGNFPGRFSGRQFSNSRSEMNVSTLELGDSALYLCASSLEGGNTEAFFGQGTRLTVV.

The V and J genes are TRBV4-2 and TRBJ1-3; D is undetermined. The V end was cut by 1 base, the J end by 4 bases, with 14 bases between. The CDR3 contains 16 residues. Germline CDR1 LGHNA, CDR2 YNFKEQ. CDR3 coding DNA: TGTGCCAGCAGCCAAGTGGATGCGGAATCGGGAAACACCATATATTTT. This gives the protein CASSQVDAESGNTIYF.

There are many counts of this clonotype. The chain links TRBV10-3 to TRBJ2-4; no clear D. In germline, CDR1 is ENHRY, CDR2 SYGVKD. The germline V and J ends were trimmed by 3 bases and 0 bases, with 15 bases remaining between them. There are 17 residues in the CDR3. The CDR3 spells CAISDDDIGVAKNIQYF. CDR3 nucleotides: TGTGCCATCAGTGATGACGACATTGGAGTAGCCAAAAACATTCAGTACTTC.

This clonotype was seen ten or more times. The chain has TRBV12-3 or TRBV12-4 and TRBJ1-2; perhaps TRBD1 as D (6 bases). V was clipped by 9 bases and J by 4 bases, with 15 bases between them. This CDR3 spans 13 amino acids. CDR3 in amino acids: CASTPGTSYGYTF. For the CDR3, the DNA is TGTGCCAGTACCCCCGGGACATCCTATGGCTACACCTTC.

This chain connects TRBV5-6 to TRBJ1-3; tentatively, D is TRBD1 (6 bases). CDR1 SGHDT and CDR2 YYEEEE come from the germline V gene. V was cut by 3 bases and J by 0 bases, with 10 bases left in between. The CDR3 length is 15 residues. This CDR3 reads CASSWGQNSGNTIYF. The CDR3, as DNA: TGTGCCAGCAGCTGGGGGCAGAACTCTGGAAACACCATATATTTT.

There are a few counts of this clonotype. The rearrangement joins TRBV29-1 to TRBJ2-1, with 7 bases aligning to TRBD2. From germline, CDR1 is SQVTM and CDR2 ANQGSEA. The CDR3 covers 12 residues. The CDR3 coding sequence is TGCAGTGGGCGTTTGCGGGGGTATGAGCAGTTCTTC. Translation gives CSGRLRGYEQFF.

This rearrangement joins TRBV4-2 to TRBJ2-2; TRBD2 matches at 12 bases. The V gene end was trimmed by 4 bases and the J gene end by 5 bases; junction bases not matched to a gene: 11. Per the germline V gene, CDR1 is LGHNA and CDR2 is YNFKEQ. The length of the CDR3 is 18 residues. The CDR3 coding sequence is TGTGCCAGCAGCCTTTTGACTAGCGGGAGATTAAAAACCGGGGAGCTGTTTTTT. The encoded protein is CASSLLTSGRLKTGELFF.

The chain employs TRBV2 and TRBJ2-1; no definite D call. The germline gives CDR1 SNHLY, CDR2 FYNNEI. With 8 bases removed from V and 2 bases from J, the gap between germline ends came to 10 bases. This CDR3 has 13 amino acids. CDR3 nucleotides: TGTGCCAGCGAGGAAAATACCTACAATGAGCAGTTCTTC. It yields the protein CASEENTYNEQFF.

The table lists this clonotype with many counts. The rearrangement uses TRBV5-4 and TRBJ1-1, with D tentatively TRBD1 (5 bases). Germline V gives CDR1 SGHNT, CDR2 YYREEE (reference sequence). The CDR3 is made up of 17 amino acids. V gave up 3 bases and J gave up 2 bases, with 20 bases separating them. CDR3 bases: TGTGCCAGCAGCTCCACCCGGGTCGGGGCCCCCAACACTGAAGCTTTCTTT. This encodes CASSSTRVGAPNTEAFF.

This clonotype was counted a few times. The chain has TRBV18 and TRBJ2-3; 10 bases align to TRBD1. The CDR3 consists of 16 residues. Germline CDR1 reads KGHSH; CDR2 reads LQKENI. J lost 1 base, V lost 1 base, and 2 bases had no gene match. The chain's CDR3 is CASSPRDRGRTDTQYF. The DNA for the CDR3 is TGTGCCAGCTCACCACGGGACAGGGGACGCACAGATACGCAGTATTTT.

In its sample, this clonotype was seen many times. This chain joins TRBV29-1 and TRBJ1-5, with a possible D match to TRBD1 (5 bases). V lost 4 bases to trimming and J lost 1 base, with 5 bases between them. The CDR3 is made up of 12 amino acids. Germline values: CDR1 SQVTM, CDR2 ANQGSEA. The CDR3 DNA reads TGCAGCGTTGCAGGGAGCAATCAGCCCCAGCATTTT. As protein: CSVAGSNQPQHF.

This chain connects TRBV5-5 to TRBJ2-4; TRBD1 aligns across 9 bases. This CDR3 contains 14 residues. V was pared by 4 bases and J by 4 bases, with 3 bases of the junction left unmatched. CDR1 and CDR2 (germline): SGHKS, YYEKEE (reference sequence). CDR3 residues: CASSMGQGKNIQYF. CDR3 nucleotides: TGTGCCAGCAGCATGGGACAGGGTAAAAACATTCAGTACTTC.

This clonotype was observed many times. V and J are TRBV20-1 and TRBJ1-3, with a tentative D call TRBD1 (5 bases). Per the germline V gene, CDR1 is DFQATT and CDR2 is SNEGSKA (reference sequence). The CDR3 runs 13 residues. Trimming removed 6 bases from V and 3 bases from J, with 12 bases in between. The CDR3 is CSAVTGIGNTIYF. CDR3 DNA: TGCAGTGCCGTTACAGGCATTGGAAACACCATATATTTT.

The sample holds many counts of this clonotype. V is TRBV12-3 or TRBV12-4 and J is TRBJ1-5; TRBD1 matches at 7 bases. This CDR3 is 15 amino acids long. With 3 bases clipped from V and 1 base from J, the junction kept 3 bases outside the gene matches. In DNA, the CDR3 is TGTGCCAGCAGTTTCAGACAGGGAAGCAATCAGCCCCAGCATTTT. It is translated as CASSFRQGSNQPQHF.

In this sample, this clonotype turned up once. The chain recombines TRBV7-2 with TRBJ2-1, with D perhaps TRBD1 (6 bases). The CDR3 covers 14 residues. Between the trimmed V and J ends, which lost 7 bases and 7 bases, there was a span of 17 bases. Germline V CDR1 and CDR2: SGHTA, FQGNSA. CDR3 in DNA: TGTGCCAGCATGTTTACAGGGATTTGGAATGAGCAGTTCTTC. This sequence encodes CASMFTGIWNEQFF. The full variable domain, completed using reference TRBV7-2 and TRBJ2-1, is GAGVSQSPSNKVTEKGKDVELRCDPISGHTALYWYRQSLGQGLEFLIYFQGNSAPDKSGLPSDRFSAERTGGSVSTLTIQRTQQEDSAVYLCASMFTGIWNEQFFGPGTRLTVL.

The genes are TRBV12-3 or TRBV12-4 and TRBJ2-7; 12 nucleotides match TRBD2. The CDR3 totals 16 residues. J lost 5 bases, V lost 5 bases, and 10 bases had no gene match. DNA of the CDR3: TGTGCCAGCAGTCCCCCACTAGCGGGAGGTCACCACGAGCAGTACTTC. Protein: CASSPPLAGGHHEQYF.

The table lists this clonotype with many counts. This chain uses TRBV29-1 with TRBJ2-7; TRBD2 agrees at 8 bases. Losses at the gene ends were 6 bases for V and 2 bases for J; bases not matched to a gene: 3. The CDR3 runs to 12 residues. Germline CDR1 is SQVTM and CDR2 is ANQGSEA. The CDR3 loop reads CSVDGRAYEQYF. CDR3 in DNA: TGCAGCGTAGACGGGAGGGCCTACGAGCAGTACTTC.

In this sample, this clonotype turned up many times. The chain has TRBV19 and TRBJ2-2, with 11 bases that match TRBD2. Germline V gene sequence: CDR1 LNHDA, CDR2 SQIVND (reference sequence). The trim removed 6 bases at V and 0 bases at J, leaving 6 bases unmatched. The CDR3 is 17 amino acids. The CDR3 loop reads CASSASLAGANTGELFF. The CDR3 nucleotides read TGTGCCAGTAGCGCCTCACTAGCGGGAGCGAACACCGGGGAGCTGTTTTTT.

The J gene is TRBJ1-4, the V gene TRBV20-1; no clear D. Trimming left V 8 bases short and J 5 bases short, with 12 bases between. The CDR3 has 12 amino acids. CDR1 is DFQATT and CDR2 is SNEGSKA in the germline V gene (reference sequence). CDR3 in amino acids: CSIRAENEKLFF. In DNA form, the CDR3 reads TGCAGTATCCGGGCAGAGAATGAAAAACTGTTTTTT.

The table lists this clonotype with a few counts. This chain connects TRBV15 to TRBJ2-2; tentative D call: TRBD2 (6 bases). Germline loops: CDR1 LNHNV, CDR2 YYDKDF (reference sequence). With 6 bases removed from V and 6 bases from J, the gap between germline ends came to 14 bases. The CDR3 contains 14 residues. The CDR3 reads CATRVGGWPGELFF. CDR3 sequence (DNA): TGTGCCACCAGGGTTGGGGGGTGGCCCGGGGAGCTGTTTTTT.

The V call is TRBV5-5, the J call TRBJ2-2; TRBD1 agrees at 9 bases. The CDR3 is 15 amino acids. From germline, CDR1 is SGHKS and CDR2 YYEKEE (reference sequence). Losses at the gene ends were 5 bases for V and 4 bases for J; bases not matched to a gene: 6. CDR3 DNA sequence: TGTGCCAGCAGTCGAACAGGGGGCGTCACCGGGGAGCTGTTTTTT. Its translation is CASSRTGGVTGELFF. Full variable domain (remainder filled in from reference TRBV5-5 and TRBJ2-2): DAGVTQSPTHLIKTRGQQVTLRCSPISGHKSVSWYQQVLGQGPQFIFQYYEKEERGRGNFPDRFSARQFPNYSSELNVNALLLGDSALYLCASSRTGGVTGELFFGEGSRLTVL.